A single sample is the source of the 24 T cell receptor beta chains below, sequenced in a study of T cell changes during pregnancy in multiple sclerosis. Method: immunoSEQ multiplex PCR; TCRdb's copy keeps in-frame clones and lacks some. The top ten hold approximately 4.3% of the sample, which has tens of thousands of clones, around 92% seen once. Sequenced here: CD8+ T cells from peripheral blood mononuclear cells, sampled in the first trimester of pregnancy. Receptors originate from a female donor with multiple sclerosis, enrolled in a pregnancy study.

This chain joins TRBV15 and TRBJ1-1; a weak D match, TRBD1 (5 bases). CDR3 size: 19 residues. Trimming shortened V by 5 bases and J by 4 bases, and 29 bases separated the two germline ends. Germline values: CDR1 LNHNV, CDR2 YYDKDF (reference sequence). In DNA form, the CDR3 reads TGTGCCACCAGCCCAAAAACAGACGCCGGGACTCCTCTCGGCACTGAAGCTTTCTTT. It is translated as CATSPKTDAGTPLGTEAFF. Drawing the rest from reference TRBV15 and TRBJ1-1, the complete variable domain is DAMVIQNPRYQVTQFGKPVTLSCSQTLNHNVMYWYQQKSSQAPKLLFHYYDKDFNNEADTPDNFQSRRPNTSFCFLDIRSPGLGDTAMYLCATSPKTDAGTPLGTEAFFGQGTRLTVV.

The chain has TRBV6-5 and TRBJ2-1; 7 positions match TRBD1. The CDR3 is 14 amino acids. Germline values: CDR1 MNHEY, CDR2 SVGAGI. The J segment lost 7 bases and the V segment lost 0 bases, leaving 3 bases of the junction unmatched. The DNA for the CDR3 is TGTGCCAGCAGTTACTCTACGACAGGGAATGAGCAGTTCTTC. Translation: CASSYSTTGNEQFF.

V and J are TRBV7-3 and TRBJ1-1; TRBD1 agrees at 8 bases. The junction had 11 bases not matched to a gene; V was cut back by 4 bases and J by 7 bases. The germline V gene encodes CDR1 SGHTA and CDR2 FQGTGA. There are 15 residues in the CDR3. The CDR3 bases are TGTGCCAGCAGCTCATCAGGCAGGGGGCTTGGTGAAGCTTTCTTT. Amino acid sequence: CASSSSGRGLGEAFF.

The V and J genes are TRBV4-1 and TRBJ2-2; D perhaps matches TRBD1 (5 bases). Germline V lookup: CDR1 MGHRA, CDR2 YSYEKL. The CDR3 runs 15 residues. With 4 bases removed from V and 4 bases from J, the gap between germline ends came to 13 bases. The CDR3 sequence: CASSLRLGPTGELFF. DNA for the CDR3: TGCGCCAGCAGCCTTCGCCTGGGGCCCACCGGGGAGCTGTTTTTT.

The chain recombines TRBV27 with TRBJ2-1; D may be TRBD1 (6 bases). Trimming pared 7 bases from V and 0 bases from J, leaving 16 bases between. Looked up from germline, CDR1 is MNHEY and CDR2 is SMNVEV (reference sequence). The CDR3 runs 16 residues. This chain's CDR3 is CASKRTVEYSYNEQFF. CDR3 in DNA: TGTGCCAGCAAACGGACAGTTGAATACTCCTACAATGAGCAGTTCTTC.

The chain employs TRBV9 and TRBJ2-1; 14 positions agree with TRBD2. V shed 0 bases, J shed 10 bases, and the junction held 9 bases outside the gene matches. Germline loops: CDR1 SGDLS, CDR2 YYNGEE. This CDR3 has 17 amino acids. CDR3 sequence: CASSVARGTSGRQEQFF. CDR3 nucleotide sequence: TGTGCCAGCAGCGTAGCGAGGGGGACTAGCGGGAGACAGGAGCAGTTCTTC.

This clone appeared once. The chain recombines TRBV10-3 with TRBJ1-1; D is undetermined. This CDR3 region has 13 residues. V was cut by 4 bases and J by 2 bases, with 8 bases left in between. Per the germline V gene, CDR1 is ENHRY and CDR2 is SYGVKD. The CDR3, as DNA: TGTGCCATCAGTGGTACAGATAACACTGAAGCTTTCTTT. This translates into CAISGTDNTEAFF.

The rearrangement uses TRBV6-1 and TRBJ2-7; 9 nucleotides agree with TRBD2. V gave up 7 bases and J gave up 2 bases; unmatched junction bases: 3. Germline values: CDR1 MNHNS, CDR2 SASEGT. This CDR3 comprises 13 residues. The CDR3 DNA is TGTGCCAGCACGAGCGGGGGGACCTACGAGCAGTACTTC. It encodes CASTSGGTYEQYF.

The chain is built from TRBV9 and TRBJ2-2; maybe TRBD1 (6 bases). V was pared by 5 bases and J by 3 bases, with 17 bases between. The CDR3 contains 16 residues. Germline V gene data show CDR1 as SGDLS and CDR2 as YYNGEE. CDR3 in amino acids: CASSAGMDRYTGELFF. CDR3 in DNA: TGTGCCAGCAGTGCGGGCATGGACAGATACACCGGGGAGCTGTTTTTT.

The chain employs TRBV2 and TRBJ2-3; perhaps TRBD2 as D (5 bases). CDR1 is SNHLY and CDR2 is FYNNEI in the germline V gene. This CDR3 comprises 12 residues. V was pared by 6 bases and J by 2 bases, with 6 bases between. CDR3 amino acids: CASRDSTDTQYF. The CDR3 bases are TGTGCCAGCAGGGACTCCACAGATACGCAGTATTTT.

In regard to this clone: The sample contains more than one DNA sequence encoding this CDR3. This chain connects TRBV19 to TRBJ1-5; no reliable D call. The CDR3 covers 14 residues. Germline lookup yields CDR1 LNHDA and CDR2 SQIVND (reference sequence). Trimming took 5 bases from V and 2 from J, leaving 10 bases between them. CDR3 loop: CASSVAGGNQPQHF. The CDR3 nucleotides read TGTGCCAGTAGTGTGGCTGGTGGCAATCAGCCCCAGCATTTT. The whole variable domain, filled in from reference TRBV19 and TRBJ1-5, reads DGGITQSPKYLFRKEGQNVTLSCEQNLNHDAMYWYRQDPGQGLRLIYYSQIVNDFQKGDIAEGYSVSREKKESFPLTVTSAQKNPTAFYLCASSVAGGNQPQHFGDGTRLSIL.

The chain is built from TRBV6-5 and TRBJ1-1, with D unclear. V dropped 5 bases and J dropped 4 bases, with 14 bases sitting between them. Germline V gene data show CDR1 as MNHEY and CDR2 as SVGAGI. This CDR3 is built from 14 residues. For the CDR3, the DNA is TGTGCCAGCAGTACTAGTACCGGGAGCACTGAAGCTTTCTTT. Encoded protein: CASSTSTGSTEAFF.

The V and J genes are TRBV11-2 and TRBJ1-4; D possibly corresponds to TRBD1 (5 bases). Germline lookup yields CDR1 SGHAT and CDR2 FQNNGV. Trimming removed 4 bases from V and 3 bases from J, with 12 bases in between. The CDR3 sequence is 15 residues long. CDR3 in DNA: TGTGCCAGCAGCTGGGGGGAATTCGCTAATGAAAAACTGTTTTTT. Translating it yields CASSWGEFANEKLFF.

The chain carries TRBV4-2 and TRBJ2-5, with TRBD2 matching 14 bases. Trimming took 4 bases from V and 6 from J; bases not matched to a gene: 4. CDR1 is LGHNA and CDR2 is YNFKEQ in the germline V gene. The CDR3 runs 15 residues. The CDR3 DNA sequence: TGTGCCAGCAGCCTCCGACTAGCGGGGGGGCAGACCCAGTACTTC. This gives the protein CASSLRLAGGQTQYF.

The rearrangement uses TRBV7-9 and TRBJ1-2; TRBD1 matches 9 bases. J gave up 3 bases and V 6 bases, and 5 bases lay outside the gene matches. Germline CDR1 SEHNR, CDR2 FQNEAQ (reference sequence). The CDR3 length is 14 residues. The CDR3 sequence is CASSSGQGYYGYTF. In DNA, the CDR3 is TGTGCCAGCAGTTCGGGACAGGGATACTATGGCTACACCTTC.

The CDR3 loop is CASSPLEGANNEQFF. In DNA form, the CDR3 reads TGTGCCAGCAGTCCCCTTGAGGGAGCAAACAATGAGCAGTTCTTC. The chain recombines TRBV27 with TRBJ2-1; tentatively, D is TRBD2 (5 bases). This CDR3 is built from 15 residues. Germline CDR1 reads MNHEY; CDR2 reads SMNVEV (reference sequence). The V end lost 5 bases, the J end lost 5 bases, and 16 bases lay between the germline ends.

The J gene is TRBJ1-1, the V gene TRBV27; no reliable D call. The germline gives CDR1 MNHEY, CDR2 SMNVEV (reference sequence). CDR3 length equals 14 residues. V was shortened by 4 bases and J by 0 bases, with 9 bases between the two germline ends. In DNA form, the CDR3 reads TGTGCCAGCAGTTATCAGAACATGAACACTGAAGCTTTCTTT. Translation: CASSYQNMNTEAFF.

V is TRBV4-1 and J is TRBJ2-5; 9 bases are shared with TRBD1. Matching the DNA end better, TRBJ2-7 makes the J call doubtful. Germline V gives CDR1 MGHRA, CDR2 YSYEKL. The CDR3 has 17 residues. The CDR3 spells CASSLKVMGQGALEQYF. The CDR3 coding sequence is TGCGCCAGCAGCCTAAAGGTTATGGGACAGGGAGCCCTCGAGCAGTACTTC.

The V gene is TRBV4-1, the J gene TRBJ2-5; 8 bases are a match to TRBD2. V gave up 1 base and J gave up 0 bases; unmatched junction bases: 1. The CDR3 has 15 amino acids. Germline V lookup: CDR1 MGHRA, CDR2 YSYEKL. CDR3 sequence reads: CASSQAAGDQETQYF. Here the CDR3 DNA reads TGCGCCAGCAGCCAAGCAGCGGGGGACCAAGAGACCCAGTACTTC.

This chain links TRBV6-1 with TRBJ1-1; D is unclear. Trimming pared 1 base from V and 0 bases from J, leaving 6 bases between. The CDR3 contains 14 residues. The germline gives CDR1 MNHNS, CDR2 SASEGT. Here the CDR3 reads CASSEEDLNTEAFF. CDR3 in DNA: TGTGCCAGCAGTGAAGAGGACTTGAACACTGAAGCTTTCTTT.

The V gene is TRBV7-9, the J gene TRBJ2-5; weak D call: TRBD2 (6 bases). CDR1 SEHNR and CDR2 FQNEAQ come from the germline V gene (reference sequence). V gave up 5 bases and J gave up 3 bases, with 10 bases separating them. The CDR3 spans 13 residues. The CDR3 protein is CASSPTGEETQYF. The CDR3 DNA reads TGTGCCAGCAGCCCGACGGGGGAAGAGACCCAGTACTTC. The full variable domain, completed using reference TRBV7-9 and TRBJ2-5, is DTGVSQNPRHKITKRGQNVTFRCDPISEHNRLYWYRQTLGQGPEFLTYFQNEAQLEKSRLLSDRFSAERPKGSFSTLEIQRTEQGDSAMYLCASSPTGEETQYFGPGTRLLVL.

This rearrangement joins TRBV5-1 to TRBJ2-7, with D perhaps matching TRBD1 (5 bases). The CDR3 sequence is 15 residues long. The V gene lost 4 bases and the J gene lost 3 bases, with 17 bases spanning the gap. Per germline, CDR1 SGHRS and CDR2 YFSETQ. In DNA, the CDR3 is TGCGCCAGCAGCCTCCAGGCGCACAGGCTCTACGAGCAGTACTTC. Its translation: CASSLQAHRLYEQYF.

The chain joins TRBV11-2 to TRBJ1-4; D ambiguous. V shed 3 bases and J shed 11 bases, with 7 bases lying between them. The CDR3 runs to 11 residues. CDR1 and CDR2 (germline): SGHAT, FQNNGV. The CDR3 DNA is TGTGCCAGCAGCTTCGAGTTGAAACTGTTTTTT. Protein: CASSFELKLFF.

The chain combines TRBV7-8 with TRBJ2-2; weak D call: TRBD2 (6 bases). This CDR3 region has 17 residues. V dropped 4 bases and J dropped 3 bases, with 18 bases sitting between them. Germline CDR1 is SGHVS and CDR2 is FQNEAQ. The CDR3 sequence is CASSSPLRRGDTGELFF. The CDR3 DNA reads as TGTGCCAGCAGCTCCCCCCTTCGGCGGGGCGACACCGGGGAGCTGTTTTTT. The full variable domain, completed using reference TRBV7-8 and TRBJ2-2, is GAGVSQSPRYKVAKRGQDVALRCDPISGHVSLFWYQQALGQGPEFLTYFQNEAQLDKSGLPSDRFFAERPEGSVSTLKIQRTQQEDSAVYLCASSSPLRRGDTGELFFGEGSRLTVL.